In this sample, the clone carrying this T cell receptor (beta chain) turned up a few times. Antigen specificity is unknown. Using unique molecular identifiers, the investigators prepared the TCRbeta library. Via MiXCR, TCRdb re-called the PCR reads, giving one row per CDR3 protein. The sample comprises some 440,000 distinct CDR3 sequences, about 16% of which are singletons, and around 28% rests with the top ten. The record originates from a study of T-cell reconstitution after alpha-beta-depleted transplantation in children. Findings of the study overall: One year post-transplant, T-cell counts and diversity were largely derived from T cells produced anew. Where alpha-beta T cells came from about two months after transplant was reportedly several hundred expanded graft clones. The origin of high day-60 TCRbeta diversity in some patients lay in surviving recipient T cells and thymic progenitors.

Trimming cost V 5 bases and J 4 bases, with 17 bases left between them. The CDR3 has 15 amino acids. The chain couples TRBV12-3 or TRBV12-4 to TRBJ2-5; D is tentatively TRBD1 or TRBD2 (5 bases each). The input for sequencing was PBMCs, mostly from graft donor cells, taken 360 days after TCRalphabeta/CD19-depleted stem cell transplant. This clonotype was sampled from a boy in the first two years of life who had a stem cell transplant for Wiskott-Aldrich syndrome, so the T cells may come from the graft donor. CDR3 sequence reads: CASSPGTVKGETQYF. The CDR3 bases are TGTGCCAGCAGTCCCGGGACCGTCAAGGGAGAGACCCAGTACTTC.